The next 20 T cell receptor beta chains were all read from a single sample in a study of blood T cell repertoires in COVID-19. Sequencing was performed with immunoSEQ multiplex PCR; in TCRdb, only in-frame clones are kept and a portion is missing. This sample carries around 300,000 clones, 85% to 90% of them seen once, and the ten largest clones take roughly 3.7%. The sequenced sample was peripheral blood. The receptors were sampled from a middle-aged woman with acute or convalescent COVID-19.

The chain combines TRBV19 with TRBJ1-1, with D possibly TRBD1 on 6 matching bases. The CDR3 spans 13 residues. Trimming stripped 7 bases from V and 1 base from J, with 10 bases between. Germline assignment: CDR1 LNHDA and CDR2 SQIVND (reference sequence). This chain's CDR3 is CASTRDTNTEAFF. The CDR3 region has the DNA TGTGCCAGTACCCGGGACACGAACACTGAAGCTTTCTTT.

The chain uses TRBV11-2 and TRBJ1-1, with 8 bases lining up with TRBD1. The CDR3 extends over 17 amino acids. Germline V lookup: CDR1 SGHAT, CDR2 FQNNGV. The trim removed 2 bases at V and 0 bases at J, leaving 8 bases unmatched. The CDR3 loop reads CASSLLGTGYMNTEAFF. The CDR3 DNA is TGTGCCAGCAGCTTATTAGGGACAGGATACATGAACACTGAAGCTTTCTTT.

V usage is TRBV4-2 and J usage is TRBJ2-2; 10 nucleotides line up with TRBD2. Germline trimming cut 4 bases from V and 3 bases from J; bases unmatched to any gene: 11. Germline V lookup: CDR1 LGHNA, CDR2 YNFKEQ. The CDR3 covers 18 residues. The CDR3 bases are TGTGCCAGCAGCCCCCCCGAAATAGCGGGGGGATACACCGGGGAGCTGTTTTTT. This sequence encodes CASSPPEIAGGYTGELFF.

The rearrangement joins TRBV2 to TRBJ2-3, with 8 bases aligning to TRBD1. The CDR3 is 17 amino acids. V gave up 5 bases and J gave up 3 bases; unmatched junction bases: 13. Germline V gene sequence: CDR1 SNHLY, CDR2 FYNNEI. The chain's CDR3 is CASSQTGGDRTTDTQYF. DNA of the CDR3: TGTGCCAGCAGTCAAACGGGTGGGGACAGGACTACAGATACGCAGTATTTT.

The rearrangement links TRBV5-5 to TRBJ1-2; D is possibly TRBD1 (5 bases). CDR3 length equals 14 residues. The germline gives CDR1 SGHKS, CDR2 YYEKEE (reference sequence). V was trimmed by 0 bases and J by 8 bases, leaving 14 bases between them. CDR3 sequence: CASSLDGQTPGYTF. The CDR3 DNA follows: TGTGCCAGCAGCTTGGATGGACAAACCCCGGGCTACACCTTC. Full variable domain (missing parts from reference TRBV5-5 and TRBJ1-2): DAGVTQSPTHLIKTRGQQVTLRCSPISGHKSVSWYQQVLGQGPQFIFQYYEKEERGRGNFPDRFSARQFPNYSSELNVNALLLGDSALYLCASSLDGQTPGYTFGSGTRLTVV.

The V and J genes are TRBV19 and TRBJ1-6, with TRBD1 matching over 7 bases. After removal of 4 bases from V and 9 bases from J, the junction contained 12 bases not matched to a gene. There are 16 residues in the CDR3. CDR1 and CDR2 (germline): LNHDA, SQIVND (reference sequence). The DNA of the CDR3 is TGTGCCAGTAGTACAGACAGGGTAGGGCTGGGTTCACCCCTCCACTTT. Its protein is CASSTDRVGLGSPLHF.

The chain is built from TRBV6-6 and TRBJ1-1; 7 bases are shared with TRBD1. Per the germline V gene, CDR1 is MNHNY and CDR2 is SVGAGI (reference sequence). Unmatched junction bases numbered 7, after V lost 6 bases and J lost 3 bases. The CDR3 extends over 14 amino acids. The CDR3 DNA follows: TGTGCCAGCAGGACCCAGGGGGTCGACACTGAAGCTTTCTTT. It is translated as CASRTQGVDTEAFF.

V and J are TRBV7-2 and TRBJ2-1, with TRBD2 as a possible D gene (6 bases). The V end lost 5 bases, the J end lost 5 bases, and 10 bases lay between the germline ends. The germline V gene encodes CDR1 SGHTA and CDR2 FQGNSA. CDR3 size: 13 residues. CDR3 sequence reads: CASSLTRHNEQFF. CDR3 nucleotides: TGTGCCAGCAGCCTGACTAGACACAATGAGCAGTTCTTC.

J is TRBJ1-3 and V is TRBV6-4; D perhaps matches TRBD1 (5 bases). Germline values: CDR1 MRHNA, CDR2 SNTAGT. The CDR3 runs 15 residues. Trimming cost V 6 bases and J 1 base, with 13 bases left between them. CDR3 nucleotide sequence: TGTGCCAGCAGCCAAGACAGTCGATCTGGAAACACCATATATTTT. As protein: CASSQDSRSGNTIYF.

This chain connects TRBV6-5 to TRBJ1-2; D call uncertain. The ends were cut back, 6 bases at V and 1 base at J, with 9 bases in the middle. This CDR3 is 13 amino acids long. The germline CDR1 and CDR2 sequences are MNHEY and SVGAGI. CDR3 bases: TGTGCCAGCAGGTTACACCGTAACTATGGCTACACCTTC. This codes for CASRLHRNYGYTF.

The CDR3 spells CASSSRAGGPGELFF. The DNA of the CDR3 is TGTGCCAGCAGCTCCAGGGCAGGGGGCCCCGGGGAGCTGTTTTTT. The chain is built from TRBV7-3 and TRBJ2-2, with TRBD1 identical over 8 bases. Trimming removed 4 bases from V and 6 bases from J; junction bases left unmatched: 7. This CDR3 is built from 15 residues. CDR1 and CDR2 from the germline V gene are SGHTA and FQGTGA.

The chain couples TRBV10-2 to TRBJ1-1; 8 bases are a match to TRBD1. The germline CDR1 and CDR2 sequences are WSHSY and SAAADI. The CDR3 spans 13 residues. Trimming took 7 bases from V and 1 from J; bases not matched to a gene: 2. The CDR3 sequence: CASKQGGNTEAFF. In DNA form, the CDR3 reads TGCGCCAGCAAACAGGGGGGGAACACTGAAGCTTTCTTT.

The rearrangement joins TRBV7-2 to TRBJ2-3; 8 bases align to TRBD2. Germline trimming cut 6 bases from V and 2 bases from J; bases unmatched to any gene: 10. This CDR3 has 16 residues. The germline CDR1 and CDR2 sequences are SGHTA and FQGNSA. The CDR3 region has the DNA TGTGCCAGCAGGGAAGTTCGGGGGGGGGTCACAGATACGCAGTATTTT. It encodes CASREVRGGVTDTQYF.

The chain carries TRBV27 and TRBJ2-5, with D perhaps matching TRBD2 (5 bases). V lost 5 bases to trimming and J lost 7 bases, with 14 bases between them. The CDR3 totals 13 residues. The germline V gene has CDR1 MNHEY and CDR2 SMNVEV (reference sequence). The CDR3: CASSVLLSGTQYF. The DNA of the CDR3 is TGTGCCAGCAGTGTTCTCCTCAGCGGGACCCAGTACTTC.

The V call is TRBV7-3, the J call TRBJ2-1, with 11 bases aligning to TRBD2. CDR1 and CDR2 (germline): SGHTA, FQGTGA. CDR3 size: 16 residues. V gave up 5 bases and J gave up 4 bases; unmatched junction bases: 7. DNA of the CDR3: TGTGCCAGCAGCGGGTCTAGCGGGGGGCCTTACAATGAGCAGTTCTTC. This gives the protein CASSGSSGGPYNEQFF.

The J gene is TRBJ1-6, the V gene TRBV5-1, with a weak D call TRBD1 (6 bases). CDR3 length: 16 amino acids. The V gene lost 1 base and the J gene lost 8 bases, with 16 bases spanning the gap. The germline V gene encodes CDR1 SGHRS and CDR2 YFSETQ. As DNA, the CDR3 is TGCGCCAGCAGCTTGAGAGGTCAGGCAGGGGATTCACCCCTCCACTTT. The encoded protein is CASSLRGQAGDSPLHF.

The CDR3 protein is CASSIGGGGNSPLHF. CDR3 in DNA: TGTGCCAGTAGTATAGGAGGGGGGGGGAATTCACCCCTCCACTTT. This chain connects TRBV19 to TRBJ1-6; D is possibly TRBD1 (6 bases). Germline assignment: CDR1 LNHDA and CDR2 SQIVND (reference sequence). Trimming stripped 1 base from V and 7 bases from J, with 11 bases between. The length of the CDR3 is 15 residues.

The chain has TRBV6-5 and TRBJ1-1; D might be TRBD1 (5 bases). The CDR3 loop spans 13 amino acids. Germline CDR1 and CDR2: MNHEY and SVGAGI. The ends were cut back, 2 bases at V and 7 bases at J, with 11 bases in the middle. The CDR3 DNA reads TGTGCCAGCAGTTACGGGGCAGAGTTTGAAGCTTTCTTT. This gives the protein CASSYGAEFEAFF.

V is TRBV11-2 and J is TRBJ1-1; unclear D gene. Deletions cut 2 bases from V and 5 bases from J, with 9 bases between. Germline V gives CDR1 SGHAT, CDR2 FQNNGV. The CDR3 has 13 amino acids. CDR3 sequence: CASSLWTGTEAFF. CDR3 DNA sequence: TGTGCCAGCAGCTTATGGACGGGGACTGAAGCTTTCTTT.

This sequence joins TRBV7-3 and TRBJ2-2; 10 bases align to TRBD2. CDR1 is SGHTA and CDR2 is FQGTGA in the germline V gene. With V trimmed by 6 bases and J by 7 bases, 5 bases remained unmatched. CDR3 length equals 14 residues. CDR3 DNA sequence: TGTGCCAGCAGTTCTAGCGGGGGCGACGGGGAGCTGTTTTTT. Encoded protein: CASSSSGGDGELFF.